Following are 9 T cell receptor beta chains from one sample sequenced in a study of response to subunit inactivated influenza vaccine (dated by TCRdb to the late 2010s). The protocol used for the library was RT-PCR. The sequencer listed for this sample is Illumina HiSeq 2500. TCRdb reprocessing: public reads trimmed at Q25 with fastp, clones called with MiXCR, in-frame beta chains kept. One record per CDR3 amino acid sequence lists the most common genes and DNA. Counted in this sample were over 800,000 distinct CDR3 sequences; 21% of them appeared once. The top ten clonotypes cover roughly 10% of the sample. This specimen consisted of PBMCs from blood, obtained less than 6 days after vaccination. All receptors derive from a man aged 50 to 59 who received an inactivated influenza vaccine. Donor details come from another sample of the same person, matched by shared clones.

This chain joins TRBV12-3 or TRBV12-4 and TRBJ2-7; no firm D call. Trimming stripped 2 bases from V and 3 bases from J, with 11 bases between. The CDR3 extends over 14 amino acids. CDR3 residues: CASSLNYKIYEQYF. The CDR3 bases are TGTGCCAGCAGTTTAAACTACAAAATCTACGAGCAGTACTTC.

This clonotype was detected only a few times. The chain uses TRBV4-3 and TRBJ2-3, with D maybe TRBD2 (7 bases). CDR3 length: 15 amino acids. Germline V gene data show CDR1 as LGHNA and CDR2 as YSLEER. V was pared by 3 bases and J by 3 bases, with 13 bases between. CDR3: CASSQGEGGTDTQYF. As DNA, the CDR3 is TGCGCCAGCAGCCAGGGGGAGGGGGGTACAGATACGCAGTATTTT.

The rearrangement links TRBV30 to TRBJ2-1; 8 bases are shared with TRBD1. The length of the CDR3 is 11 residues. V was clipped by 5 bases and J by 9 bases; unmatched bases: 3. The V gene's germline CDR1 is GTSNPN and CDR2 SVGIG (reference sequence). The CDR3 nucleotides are TGTGCCTGGGGACAGGGCGGTGAGCAGTTCTTC. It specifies CAWGQGGEQFF.

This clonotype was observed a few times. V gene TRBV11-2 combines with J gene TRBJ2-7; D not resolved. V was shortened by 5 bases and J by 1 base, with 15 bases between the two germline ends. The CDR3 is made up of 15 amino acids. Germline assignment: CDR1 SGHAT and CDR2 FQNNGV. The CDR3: CASSGYKNDSYEQYF. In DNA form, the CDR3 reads TGTGCCAGCAGCGGATACAAAAATGATTCCTACGAGCAGTACTTC.

The DNA for the CDR3 is TGTGCCAGCAGTTCCCCCAAGCGGGGGGAAGAGACCCAGTACTTC. This gives the protein CASSSPKRGEETQYF. V usage is TRBV6-5 and J usage is TRBJ2-5; 9 bases fit TRBD2. CDR3 length: 15 amino acids. The J segment lost 3 bases and the V segment lost 4 bases, leaving 6 bases of the junction unmatched. Germline V gene lookup returns CDR1 MNHEY and CDR2 SVGAGI.

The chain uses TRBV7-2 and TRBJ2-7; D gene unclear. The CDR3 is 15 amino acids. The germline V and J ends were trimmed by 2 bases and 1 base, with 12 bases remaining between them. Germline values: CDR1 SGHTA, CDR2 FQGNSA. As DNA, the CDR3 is TGTGCCAGCAGCTTACGGGTTACCGGATCCTACGAGCAGTACTTC. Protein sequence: CASSLRVTGSYEQYF.

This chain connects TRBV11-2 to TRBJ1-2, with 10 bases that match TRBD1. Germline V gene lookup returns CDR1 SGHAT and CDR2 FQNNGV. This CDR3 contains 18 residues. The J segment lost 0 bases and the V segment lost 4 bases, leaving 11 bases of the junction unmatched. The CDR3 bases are TGTGCCAGCAGCTCTCGTCGGCGGGACAGGGGATCTAACTATGGCTACACCTTC. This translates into CASSSRRRDRGSNYGYTF.

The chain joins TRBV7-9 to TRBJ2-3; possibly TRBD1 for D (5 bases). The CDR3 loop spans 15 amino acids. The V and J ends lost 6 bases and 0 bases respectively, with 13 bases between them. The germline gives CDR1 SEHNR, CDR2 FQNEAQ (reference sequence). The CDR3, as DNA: TGTGCCAGCAGAAAGGGGTCCGGGAGCACAGATACGCAGTATTTT. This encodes CASRKGSGSTDTQYF.

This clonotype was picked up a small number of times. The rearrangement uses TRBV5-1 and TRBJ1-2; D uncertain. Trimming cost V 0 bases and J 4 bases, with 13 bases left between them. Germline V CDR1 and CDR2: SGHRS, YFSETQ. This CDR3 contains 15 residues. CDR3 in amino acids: CASSLGGGESYGYTF. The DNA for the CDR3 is TGCGCCAGCAGCTTGGGGGGAGGCGAATCCTATGGCTACACCTTC.